One sample yielded the 14 T cell receptor beta chains listed below, sequenced in a study of T-cell reconstitution after alpha-beta-depleted transplantation in children. TCRbeta library preparation incorporated unique molecular identifiers. TCRdb analysed the PCR reads with MiXCR anew, one entry per CDR3 protein. The sample records approximately 500,000 distinct CDR3 sequences, roughly a tenth being singletons. The starting material was PBMCs, obtained before TCRalphabeta/CD19-depleted stem cell transplant. The receptors here all came from a child under 10 years old with inherited bone marrow failure, due to receive a stem cell transplant.

This clonotype was counted at least ten times. This rearrangement joins TRBV7-9 to TRBJ2-5; 7 bases are a match to TRBD1. This CDR3 has 13 residues. The J segment lost 1 base and the V segment lost 8 bases, leaving 4 bases of the junction unmatched. Germline loops: CDR1 SEHNR, CDR2 FQNEAQ (reference sequence). The DNA for the CDR3 is TGTGCCAGCGGGACAGCGTTCCAAGAGACCCAGTACTTC. It is translated as CASGTAFQETQYF.

This clonotype was counted ten times or more. V gene TRBV27 combines with J gene TRBJ1-5; TRBD1 might be the D (5 bases). CDR3 length: 16 residues. Germline CDR1 MNHEY, CDR2 SMNVEV (reference sequence). Trimming shortened V by 4 bases and J by 1 base, and 14 bases separated the two germline ends. Written as DNA, the CDR3 is TGTGCCAGCAGTTCCTCCGCGGGGGAGAGCAATCAGCCCCAGCATTTT. Protein sequence: CASSSSAGESNQPQHF.

This clonotype was found many times. The chain combines TRBV20-1 with TRBJ2-1; D is unresolved. The germline V and J ends were trimmed by 0 bases and 4 bases, with 7 bases remaining between them. The CDR3 is 13 residues long. Germline V gene data show CDR1 as DFQATT and CDR2 as SNEGSKA (reference sequence). The CDR3 nucleotides are TGCAGTGCTAGAGATCAGTTATACAATGAGCAGTTCTTC. Protein: CSARDQLYNEQFF.

For this clonotype: Just one base apart from a much larger clone, this may be a read error. The chain joins TRBV5-4 to TRBJ2-2; 7 nucleotides line up with TRBD1. The CDR3 contains 16 residues. In germline, CDR1 is SGHNT, CDR2 YYREEE (reference sequence). This CDR3 is CASSLFADRNTWELFF. The DNA of the CDR3 is TGTGCCAGCAGCTTGTTCGCGGACAGGAACACCTGGGAGCTGTTTTTT.

At least ten counts were recorded for this clonotype. The V and J genes are TRBV11-2 and TRBJ1-3; D call uncertain. The CDR3 loop spans 15 amino acids. V was cut by 4 bases and J by 0 bases, with 10 bases left in between. Per germline, CDR1 SGHAT and CDR2 FQNNGV. For the CDR3, the DNA is TGTGCCAGCAGCTCAGAACAGCTCTCTGGAAACACCATATATTTT. Translating it yields CASSSEQLSGNTIYF.

The chain links TRBV27 to TRBJ2-7; 8 bases line up with TRBD2. The CDR3 loop spans 15 amino acids. CDR1 and CDR2 from the germline V gene are MNHEY and SMNVEV (reference sequence). The V segment lost 3 bases and the J segment 3 bases; nucleotides outside the gene matches: 7. In DNA, the CDR3 is TGTGCCAGCAGTTTCTTCAGCGGGAGCGGCTACGAGCAGTACTTC. Its protein product is CASSFFSGSGYEQYF.

The chain uses TRBV19 and TRBJ1-5; tentatively, D is TRBD1 (5 bases). This CDR3 has 14 amino acids. The V end lost 5 bases, the J end lost 3 bases, and 11 bases lay between the germline ends. Germline loops: CDR1 LNHDA, CDR2 SQIVND (reference sequence). The CDR3 reads CASSLGQHNQPQHF. The CDR3 bases are TGTGCCAGTAGTTTGGGGCAGCACAATCAGCCCCAGCATTTT.

This clonotype was seen at least ten times. This chain joins TRBV5-6 and TRBJ2-1; no definite D call. The CDR3 spans 13 residues. CDR1 and CDR2 from the germline V gene are SGHDT and YYEEEE. Deletions cut 5 bases from V and 0 bases from J, with 6 bases between. CDR3 protein: CASSTPSYNEQFF. CDR3 nucleotides: TGTGCCAGCAGTACTCCCTCCTACAATGAGCAGTTCTTC.

This clonotype was counted at least ten times. The rearrangement links TRBV9 to TRBJ2-1; 7 bases line up with TRBD2. After removal of 0 bases from V and 3 bases from J, the junction contained 9 bases not matched to a gene. CDR3 length: 17 amino acids. Germline CDR1 reads SGDLS; CDR2 reads YYNGEE. The DNA of the CDR3 is TGTGCCAGCAGCGTAGCTGGGCTAGCGGAAGTCTACAATGAGCAGTTCTTC. Translating it yields CASSVAGLAEVYNEQFF.

This clonotype was seen a few times. The chain is built from TRBV12-3 or TRBV12-4 and TRBJ1-5, with 7 bases matching TRBD1. Trimming took 7 bases from V and 4 from J; bases not matched to a gene: 10. This CDR3 has 15 amino acids. For the CDR3, the DNA is TGTGCCAGCACCCTGACAGGGATCGTAAATCAGCCCCAGCATTTT. Translated, it gives CASTLTGIVNQPQHF.

This clonotype was counted a few times. The gene calls are TRBV12-3 or TRBV12-4 and TRBJ1-6; the D gene is possibly TRBD1 (6 bases). The CDR3 sequence is 15 residues long. Trimming shortened V by 3 bases and J by 9 bases, and 15 bases separated the two germline ends. The DNA of the CDR3 is TGTGCCAGCAGTTTTTCACAGGGCTCGCGTTCACCCCTCCACTTT. This translates into CASSFSQGSRSPLHF.

This clonotype was seen many times. The rearrangement links TRBV7-9 to TRBJ2-7, with D maybe TRBD1 (5 bases). The germline CDR1 and CDR2 sequences are SEHNR and FQNEAQ (reference sequence). The CDR3 extends over 15 amino acids. Trimming took 1 base from V and 3 from J, leaving 13 bases between them. CDR3 residues: CASSLGGAGNYEQYF. The CDR3 nucleotides read TGTGCCAGCAGCTTAGGAGGTGCAGGGAACTACGAGCAGTACTTC. Based on the CDR3 plus reference TRBV7-9 and TRBJ2-7, the full variable domain is DTGVSQNPRHKITKRGQNVTFRCDPISEHNRLYWYRQTLGQGPEFLTYFQNEAQLEKSRLLSDRFSAERPKGSFSTLEIQRTEQGDSAMYLCASSLGGAGNYEQYFGPGTRLTVT.

The DNA of the CDR3 is TGCAGTGCTGGGACCCGGGACAGCCTTAGCACAGATACGCAGTATTTT. It is translated as CSAGTRDSLSTDTQYF. J is TRBJ2-3 and V is TRBV20-1, with 7 bases identical to TRBD1. The CDR3 runs 16 residues. J gave up 0 bases and V 5 bases, and 11 bases lay outside the gene matches. CDR1 is DFQATT and CDR2 is SNEGSKA in the germline V gene (reference sequence).

This clonotype has more than one count but fewer than ten. The genes are TRBV11-2 and TRBJ2-7, with a possible D match to TRBD1 (5 bases). The V gene's germline CDR1 is SGHAT and CDR2 FQNNGV. The CDR3 totals 17 residues. Trimming cost V 5 bases and J 2 bases, with 22 bases left between them. The CDR3 DNA reads as TGTGCCAGCAGCCCACCGTTTAAGACAGCCTCACCCTACGAGCAGTACTTC. Translated: CASSPPFKTASPYEQYF.